This record concerns one T cell receptor (beta chain) sequence. The entry originates in a study of blood T cell repertoires in COVID-19. Study-wide context: Nucleic acid was either cDNA or gDNA, and it came from T cells, B-cell-depleted T cells, or PBMCs.

Repertoires were generated with immunoSEQ multiplex PCR, while TCRdb's copy carries only in-frame clones and drops some. The sample includes 200,000 to 250,000 clones, roughly 82% of them seen just once. Followed longitudinally, the Seattle patients had been enrolled during active infection. The sequence came from a woman aged 80 or over with COVID-19, enrolled during active disease. Specimen: peripheral blood.

The CDR3 loop is CASSYAGTALSDTQYF. CDR3 DNA sequence: TGTGCCAGCAGTTACGCCGGGACTGCACTAAGTGATACGCAGTATTTT. J is TRBJ2-3 and V is TRBV6-5; D perhaps matches TRBD2 (6 bases). The V and J ends lost 2 bases and 6 bases respectively, with 18 bases between them. CDR1 and CDR2 (germline): MNHEY, SVGAGI. There are 16 residues in the CDR3.